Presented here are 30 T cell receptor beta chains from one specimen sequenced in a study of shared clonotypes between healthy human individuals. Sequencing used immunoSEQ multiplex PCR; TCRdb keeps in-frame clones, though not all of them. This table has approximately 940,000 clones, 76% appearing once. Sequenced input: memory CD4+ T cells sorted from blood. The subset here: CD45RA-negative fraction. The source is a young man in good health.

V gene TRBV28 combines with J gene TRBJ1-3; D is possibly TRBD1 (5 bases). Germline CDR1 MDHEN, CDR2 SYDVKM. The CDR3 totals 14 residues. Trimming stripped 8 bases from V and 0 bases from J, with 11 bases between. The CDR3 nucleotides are TGTGCCAGCCAGGGAGTGAACTCTGGAAACACCATATATTTT. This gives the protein CASQGVNSGNTIYF.

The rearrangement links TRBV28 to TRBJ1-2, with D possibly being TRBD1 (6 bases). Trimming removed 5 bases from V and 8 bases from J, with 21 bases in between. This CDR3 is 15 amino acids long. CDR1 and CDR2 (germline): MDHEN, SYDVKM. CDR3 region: CASSPEYNRAGGYTF. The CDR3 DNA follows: TGTGCCAGCAGTCCTGAATACAACAGGGCGGGGGGCTACACCTTC.

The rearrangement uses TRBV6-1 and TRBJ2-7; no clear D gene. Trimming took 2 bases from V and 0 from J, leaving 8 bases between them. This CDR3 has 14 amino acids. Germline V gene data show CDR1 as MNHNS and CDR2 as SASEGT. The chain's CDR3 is CASSELGYSYEQYF. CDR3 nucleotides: TGTGCCAGCAGTGAACTGGGGTACTCCTACGAGCAGTACTTC.

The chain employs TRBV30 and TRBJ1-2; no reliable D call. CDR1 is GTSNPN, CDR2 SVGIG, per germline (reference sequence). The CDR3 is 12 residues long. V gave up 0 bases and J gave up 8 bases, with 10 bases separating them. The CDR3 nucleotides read TGTGCCTGGAGTGTGGGCCCGGGGGGCTACACCTTC. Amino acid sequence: CAWSVGPGGYTF. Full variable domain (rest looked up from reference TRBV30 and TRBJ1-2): SQTIHQWPATLVQPVGSPLSLECTVEGTSNPNLYWYRQAAGRGLQLLFYSVGIGQISSEVPQNLSASRPQDRQFILSSKKLLLSDSGFYLCAWSVGPGGYTFGSGTRLTVV.

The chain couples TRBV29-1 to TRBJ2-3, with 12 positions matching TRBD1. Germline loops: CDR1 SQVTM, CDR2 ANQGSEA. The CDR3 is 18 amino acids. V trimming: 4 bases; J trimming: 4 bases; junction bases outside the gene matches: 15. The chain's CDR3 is CSVGGFPGQGAVADTQYF. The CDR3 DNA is TGCAGCGTTGGCGGTTTTCCGGGACAGGGGGCTGTGGCAGATACGCAGTATTTT.

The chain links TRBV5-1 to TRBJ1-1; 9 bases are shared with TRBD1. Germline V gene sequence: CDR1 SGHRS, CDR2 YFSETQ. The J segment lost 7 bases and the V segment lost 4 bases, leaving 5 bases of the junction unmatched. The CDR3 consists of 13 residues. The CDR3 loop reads CASSGQGLGEAFF. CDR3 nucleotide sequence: TGCGCCAGCAGCGGACAGGGGTTGGGTGAAGCTTTCTTT.

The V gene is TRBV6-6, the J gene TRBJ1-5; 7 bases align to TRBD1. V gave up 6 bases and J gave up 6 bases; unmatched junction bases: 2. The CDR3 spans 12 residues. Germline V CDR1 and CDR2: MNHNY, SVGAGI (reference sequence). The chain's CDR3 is CASRTGPQPQHF. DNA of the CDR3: TGTGCCAGCAGGACAGGGCCTCAGCCCCAGCATTTT.

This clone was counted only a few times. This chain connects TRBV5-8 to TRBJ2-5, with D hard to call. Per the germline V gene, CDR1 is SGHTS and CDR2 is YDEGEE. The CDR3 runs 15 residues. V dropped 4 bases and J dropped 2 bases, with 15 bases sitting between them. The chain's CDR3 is CASSPILTVQETQYF. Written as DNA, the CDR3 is TGTGCCAGCAGCCCAATCCTGACTGTTCAAGAGACCCAGTACTTC.

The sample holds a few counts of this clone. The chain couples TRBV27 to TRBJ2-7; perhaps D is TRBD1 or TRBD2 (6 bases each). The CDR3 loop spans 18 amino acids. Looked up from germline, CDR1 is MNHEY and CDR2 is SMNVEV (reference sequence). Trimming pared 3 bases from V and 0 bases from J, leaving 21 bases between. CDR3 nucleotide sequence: TGTGCCAGCAGTTTGAAGAGTGGCCAGAGGGGGGCCTCCTACGAGCAGTACTTC. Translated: CASSLKSGQRGASYEQYF.

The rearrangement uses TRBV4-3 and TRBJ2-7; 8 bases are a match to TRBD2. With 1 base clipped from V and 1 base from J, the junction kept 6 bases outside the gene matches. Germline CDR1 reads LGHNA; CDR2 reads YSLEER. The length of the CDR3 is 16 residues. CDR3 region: CASSQARAGVSYEQYF. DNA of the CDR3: TGCGCCAGCAGCCAAGCCCGAGCGGGAGTATCCTACGAGCAGTACTTC.

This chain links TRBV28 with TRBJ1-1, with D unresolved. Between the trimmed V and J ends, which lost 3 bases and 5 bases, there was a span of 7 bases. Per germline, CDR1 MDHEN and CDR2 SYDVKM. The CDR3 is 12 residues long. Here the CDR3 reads CASSLSVTEAFF. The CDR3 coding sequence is TGTGCCAGCAGTTTGAGTGTAACTGAAGCTTTCTTT.

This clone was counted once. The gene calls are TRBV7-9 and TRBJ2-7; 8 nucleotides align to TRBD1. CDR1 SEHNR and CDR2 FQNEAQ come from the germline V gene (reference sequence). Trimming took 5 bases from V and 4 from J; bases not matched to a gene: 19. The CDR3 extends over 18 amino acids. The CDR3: CASSPRLEWTGSLYEQYF. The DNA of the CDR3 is TGTGCCAGCAGCCCGAGGCTCGAGTGGACAGGGTCCTTATACGAGCAGTACTTC.

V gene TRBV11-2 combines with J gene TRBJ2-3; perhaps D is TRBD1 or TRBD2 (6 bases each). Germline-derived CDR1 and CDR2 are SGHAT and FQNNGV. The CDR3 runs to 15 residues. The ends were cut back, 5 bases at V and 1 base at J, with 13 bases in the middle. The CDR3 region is CASSLGGMGTDTQYF. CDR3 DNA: TGTGCCAGCAGCCTAGGGGGGATGGGCACAGATACGCAGTATTTT.

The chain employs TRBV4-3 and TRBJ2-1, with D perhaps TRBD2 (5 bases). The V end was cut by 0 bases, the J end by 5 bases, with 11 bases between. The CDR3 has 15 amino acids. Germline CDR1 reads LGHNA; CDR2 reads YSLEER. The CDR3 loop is CASSQDGVAHNEQFF. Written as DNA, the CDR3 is TGCGCCAGCAGCCAAGATGGAGTAGCGCACAATGAGCAGTTCTTC.

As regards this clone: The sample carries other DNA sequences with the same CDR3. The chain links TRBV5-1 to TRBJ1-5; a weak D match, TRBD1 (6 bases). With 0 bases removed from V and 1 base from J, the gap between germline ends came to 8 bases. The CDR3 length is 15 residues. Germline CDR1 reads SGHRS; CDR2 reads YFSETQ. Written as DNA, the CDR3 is TGCGCCAGCAGCTTGGAAGGGGGAAGCAATCAGCCCCAGCATTTT. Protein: CASSLEGGSNQPQHF.

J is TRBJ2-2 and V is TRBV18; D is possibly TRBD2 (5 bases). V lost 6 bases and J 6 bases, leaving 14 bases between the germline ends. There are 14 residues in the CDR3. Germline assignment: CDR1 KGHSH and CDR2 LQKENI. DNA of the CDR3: TGTGCCAGCTCTCGGACTCAAACAGCCGGGGAGCTGTTTTTT. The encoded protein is CASSRTQTAGELFF.

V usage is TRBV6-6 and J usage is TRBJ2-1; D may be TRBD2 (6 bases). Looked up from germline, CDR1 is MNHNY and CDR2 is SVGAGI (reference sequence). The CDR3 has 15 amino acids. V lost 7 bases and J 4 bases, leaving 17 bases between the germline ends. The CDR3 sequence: CASTPDGGSYNEQFF. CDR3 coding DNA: TGTGCCAGCACCCCCGACGGGGGTTCTTACAATGAGCAGTTCTTC.

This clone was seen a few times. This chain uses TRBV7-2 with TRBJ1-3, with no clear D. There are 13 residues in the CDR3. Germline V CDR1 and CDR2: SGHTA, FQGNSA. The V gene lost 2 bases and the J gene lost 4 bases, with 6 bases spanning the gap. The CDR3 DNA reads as TGTGCCAGCAGCTTATATAGGGGAAACACCATATATTTT. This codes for CASSLYRGNTIYF. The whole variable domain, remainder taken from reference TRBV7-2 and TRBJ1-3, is GAGVSQSPSNKVTEKGKDVELRCDPISGHTALYWYRQSLGQGLEFLIYFQGNSAPDKSGLPSDRFSAERTGGSVSTLTIQRTQQEDSAVYLCASSLYRGNTIYFGEGSWLTVV.

Here the CDR3 reads CASSPRGGADTQYF. The CDR3 region has the DNA TGTGCCAGCAGTCCGAGGGGAGGCGCAGATACGCAGTATTTT. The V and J genes are TRBV6-6 and TRBJ2-3; TRBD2 is a possible D gene (6 bases). With 5 bases removed from V and 4 bases from J, the gap between germline ends came to 13 bases. Germline V gene data show CDR1 as MNHNY and CDR2 as SVGAGI (reference sequence). This CDR3 has 14 residues.

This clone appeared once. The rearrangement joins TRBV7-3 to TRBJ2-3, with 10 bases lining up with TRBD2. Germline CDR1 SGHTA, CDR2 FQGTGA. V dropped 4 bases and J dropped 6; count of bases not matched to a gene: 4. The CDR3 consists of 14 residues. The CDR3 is CASSSSTSGDTQYF. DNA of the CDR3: TGTGCCAGCAGCTCTTCGACTAGCGGGGATACGCAGTATTTT. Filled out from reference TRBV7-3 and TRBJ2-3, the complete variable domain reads GAGVSQTPSNKVTEKGKYVELRCDPISGHTALYWYRQSLGQGPEFLIYFQGTGAADDSGLPNDRFFAVRPEGSVSTLKIQRTERGDSAVYLCASSSSTSGDTQYFGPGTRLTVL.

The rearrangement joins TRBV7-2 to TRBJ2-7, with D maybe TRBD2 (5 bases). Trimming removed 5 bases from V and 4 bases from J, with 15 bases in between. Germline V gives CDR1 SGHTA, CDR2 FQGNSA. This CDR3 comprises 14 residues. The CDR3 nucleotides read TGTGCCAGCAGCCCCCGGTCGGAGGTGTACGAGCAGTACTTC. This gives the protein CASSPRSEVYEQYF.

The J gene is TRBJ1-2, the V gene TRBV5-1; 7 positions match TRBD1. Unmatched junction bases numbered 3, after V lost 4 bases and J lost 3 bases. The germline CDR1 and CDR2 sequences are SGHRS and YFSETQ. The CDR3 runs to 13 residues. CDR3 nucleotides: TGCGCCAGCAGCCCGGACAGGTACTATGGCTACACCTTC. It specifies CASSPDRYYGYTF.

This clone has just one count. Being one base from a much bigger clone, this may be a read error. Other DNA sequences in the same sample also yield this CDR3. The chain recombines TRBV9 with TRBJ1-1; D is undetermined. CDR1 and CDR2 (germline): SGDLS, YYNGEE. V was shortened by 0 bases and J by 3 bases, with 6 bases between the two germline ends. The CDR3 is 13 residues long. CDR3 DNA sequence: TGTGCCAGCAGCGTAGGTAGGGACACTGAAGCTTTCTTT. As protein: CASSVGRDTEAFF.

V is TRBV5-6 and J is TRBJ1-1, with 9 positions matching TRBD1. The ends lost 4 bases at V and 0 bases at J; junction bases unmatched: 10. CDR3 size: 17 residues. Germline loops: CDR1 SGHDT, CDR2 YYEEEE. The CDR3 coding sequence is TGTGCCAGCAGCCCGTCGCGGACAGGGGCCCTGAACACTGAAGCTTTCTTT. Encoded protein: CASSPSRTGALNTEAFF.

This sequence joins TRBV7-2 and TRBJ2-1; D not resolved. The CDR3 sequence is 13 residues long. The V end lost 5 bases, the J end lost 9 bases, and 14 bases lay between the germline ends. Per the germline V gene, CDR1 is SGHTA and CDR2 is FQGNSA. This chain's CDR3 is CASSIKPRREQFF. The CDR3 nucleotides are TGTGCCAGCAGCATTAAACCAAGGCGTGAGCAGTTCTTC.

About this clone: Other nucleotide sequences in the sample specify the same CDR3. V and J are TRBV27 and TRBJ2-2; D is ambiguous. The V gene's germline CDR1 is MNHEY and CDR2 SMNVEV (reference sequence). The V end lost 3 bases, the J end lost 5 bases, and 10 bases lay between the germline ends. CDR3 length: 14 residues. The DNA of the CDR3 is TGTGCCAGCAGTTTTCAAGGAATTACCGGGGAGCTGTTTTTT. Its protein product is CASSFQGITGELFF.

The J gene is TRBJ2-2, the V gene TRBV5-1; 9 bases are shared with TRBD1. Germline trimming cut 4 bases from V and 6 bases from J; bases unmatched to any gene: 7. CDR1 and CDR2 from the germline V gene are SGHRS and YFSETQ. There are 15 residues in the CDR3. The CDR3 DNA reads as TGCGCCAGCAGCCCGGGACAGGGCGGACCCGGGGAGCTGTTTTTT. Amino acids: CASSPGQGGPGELFF.

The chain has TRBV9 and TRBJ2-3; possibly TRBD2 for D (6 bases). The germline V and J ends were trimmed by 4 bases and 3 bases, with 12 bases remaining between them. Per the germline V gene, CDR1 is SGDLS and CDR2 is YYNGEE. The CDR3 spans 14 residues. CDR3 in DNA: TGTGCCAGCAGCCCTACGACTAGAACAGATACGCAGTATTTT. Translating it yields CASSPTTRTDTQYF.

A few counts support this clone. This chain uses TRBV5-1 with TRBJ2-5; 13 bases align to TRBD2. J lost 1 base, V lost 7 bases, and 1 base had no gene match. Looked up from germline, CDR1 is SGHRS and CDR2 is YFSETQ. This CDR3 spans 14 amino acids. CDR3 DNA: TGCGCCAGCGGGACTAGCGGGGCCCAAGAGACCCAGTACTTC. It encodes CASGTSGAQETQYF.

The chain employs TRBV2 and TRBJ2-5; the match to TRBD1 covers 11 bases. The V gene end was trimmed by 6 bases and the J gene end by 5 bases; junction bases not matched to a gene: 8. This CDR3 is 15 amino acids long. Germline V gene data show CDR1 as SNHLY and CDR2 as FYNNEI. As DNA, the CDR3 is TGTGCCAGCAGAGGGACAGGGGGACCCCAGGAGACCCAGTACTTC. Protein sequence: CASRGTGGPQETQYF.